The clone carrying this T cell receptor (beta chain) was seen more than once but under ten times. Its matching antigen is unknown. The sample comes from a study of CD8 T cells in ankylosing spondylitis. Whole-study results and caveats: Earlier reports found some motif variants in synovial fluid and blood in reactive arthritis. A TCR beta motif of fewer than ten highly homologous variants seemed to mark ankylosing spondylitis blood.

Trimming pared 5 bases from V and 5 bases from J, leaving 18 bases between. The CDR3 sequence is 15 residues long. Construction of TCR beta libraries was performed using quantitative 5'-RACE with molecular barcodes. Each CDR3 protein is one row after TCRdb ran MiXCR on the 5' RACE reads. This sample yields under 300,000 distinct CDR3 sequences, of which 8% to 9.5% are seen a single time; about 6.5% belongs to the top ten. The receptor's source is a male donor with ankylosing spondylitis or in good health (not recorded which). The sample consisted of blood, either unsorted or a sorted T cell fraction (not recorded which). The gene calls are TRBV12-3 or TRBV12-4 and TRBJ1-1, with D possibly TRBD1 on 5 matching bases. CDR3 bases: TGTGCCAGCAGTCCCTCCCCTTTGGGGGTTACTGAAGCTTTCTTT. This encodes CASSPSPLGVTEAFF.